Listed below are T cell receptor beta chains from one sample, sequenced in a study of blood T cell repertoires in COVID-19. Some clones are missing from TCRdb's copy, which holds only in-frame ones; the method was immunoSEQ multiplex PCR. The sample records 170,000 or so clones, 60% to 80% being singletons. The source material was peripheral blood. The receptors here all came from a woman in her 70s with acute or convalescent COVID-19. The CDR3 runs from the conserved cysteine through the conserved F or W. Each record gives: J gene, V gene, D gene, clone size, CDR3 DNA, CDR3 protein. A D gene is named only where the DNA matches it firmly. Expanded clones get a size class; other rows say once, few or many, or leave the size out.

>TRBJ1-1|TRBV5-5|NA|NA
TGTGCCAGCAGCTTGGGCGCCAGGGTGAACACTGAAGCTTTCTTT
CASSLGARVNTEAFF
>TRBJ2-7|TRBV7-9|TRBD1|NA
TGTGCCAGCAGCTACGGACAGGGCCCATCCTACGAGCAGTACTTC
CASSYGQGPSYEQYF
>TRBJ1-2|TRBV6-5|TRBD1|NA
TGTGCCAGCAGCGACATAAACAGGGGGCAGGATGGCTACACCTTC
CASSDINRGQDGYTF
>TRBJ2-3|TRBV4-2|TRBD1|NA
TGTGCCAGCAGCCAAGGACAGGGGGCAAACGCAGATACGCAGTATTTT
CASSQGQGANADTQYF
>TRBJ2-1|TRBV7-2|TRBD1|NA
TGTGCCAGCAGCGGATACTCGGACAGGGGCTCCTACAATGAGCAGTTCTTC
CASSGYSDRGSYNEQFF
>TRBJ2-2|TRBV2|TRBD2|NA
TGTGCGAGCACCCGACTAGCGGGAGTGGCCGGGGAGCTGTTTTTT
CASTRLAGVAGELFF
>TRBJ2-2|TRBV7-2|NA|NA
TGTGCCAGCAGCTTAAGTTTGTTGGCTAGAAACACCGGGGAGCTGTTTTTT
CASSLSLLARNTGELFF
>TRBJ1-5|TRBV19|NA|NA
TGTGCCAGTACCGAAGGTGGCGGGAGCAATCAGCCCCAGCATTTT
CASTEGGGSNQPQHF
>TRBJ2-2|TRBV7-2|NA|NA
TGTGCCAGCAGTTCCGCAGGGACGAACACCGGGGAGCTGTTTTTT
CASSSAGTNTGELFF
>TRBJ2-1|TRBV2|TRBD2|NA
TGTGCCAGCAGTGGACTAGCGGGAGACTGGGGTGAGCAGTTCTTC
CASSGLAGDWGEQFF
>TRBJ2-7|TRBV4-1|NA|NA
TGCGCCAGCAGCCAAGATGGCGGGGACTTCTACGAGCAGTACTTC
CASSQDGGDFYEQYF
>TRBJ2-3|TRBV25-1|NA|once
TGTGCCAGCAGTGACGAAGAGGGGGGCACAGATACGCAGTATTTT
CASSDEEGGTDTQYF
>TRBJ2-7|TRBV12-3/TRBV12-4|NA|NA
TGTGCCAGCAGCAAGGGGTTCCGGGAGCAGTACTTC
CASSKGFREQYF
>TRBJ2-1|TRBV13|TRBD2|NA
TGTGCCAGCAGCTCGACTAGCGGGAGCTCAAAGCAGTTCTTC
CASSSTSGSSKQFF
>TRBJ2-7|TRBV25-1|TRBD1|NA
TGTGCCAGCAGCGAGGGACAGACCTACGAGCAGTACTTC
CASSEGQTYEQYF
>TRBJ1-2|TRBV5-6|TRBD1|NA
TGTGCCAGCAGCCGGGACAGGGGCTATGGCTACACCTTC
CASSRDRGYGYTF
>TRBJ1-3|TRBV3-1/TRBV3-2|NA|NA
TGTGCCAGCAGCCGACCGACAGTTAGTACTGGAAACACCATATATTTT
CASSRPTVSTGNTIYF